The rows below give T cell receptor beta chains drawn from one sample of a study of beta chain features in type 1 diabetes. Profiling relied on immunoSEQ multiplex PCR, and the TCRdb table lists in-frame clones only, not all of them. This sample has roughly 150,000 clones; roughly 9% occur once, and the top ten carry 0.7%. Sample: central memory CD4+ T cells from blood. These receptors all stem from a woman in her twenties or thirties with type 1 diabetes. The CDR3 runs from the conserved cysteine through the conserved F or W. Each record gives: J gene, clone size, D gene, CDR3 length, V gene, CDR3 protein, CDR3 DNA. The D gene is left open where the match is weak. Clone sizes are given selectively: once, few, many, or a class where the clone is expanded.

TRBJ1-2 | NA | NA | 16 | TRBV9 | CASSPWTADSGYGYTF | TGTGCCAGCAGCCCCTGGACAGCCGACTCTGGCTATGGCTACACCTTC
TRBJ1-1 | few | NA | 13 | TRBV29-1 | CSAGLRPNTEAFF | TGCAGCGCCGGGTTAAGGCCCAACACTGAAGCTTTCTTT
TRBJ1-2 | few | NA | 13 | TRBV5-1 | CASSSQGYYGYTF | TGCGCCAGCAGCTCACAGGGCTACTATGGCTACACCTTC
TRBJ2-7 | NA | NA | 16 | TRBV5-1 | CASSQKQTSYVDEQYF | TGCGCCAGCAGTCAAAAACAGACATCCTATGTCGACGAGCAGTACTTC
TRBJ2-1 | NA | TRBD2 | 15 | TRBV7-9 | CASSLHSGGSNEQFF | TGTGCCAGCAGCCTTCACTCCGGGGGGAGCAATGAGCAGTTCTTC
TRBJ2-1 | NA | NA | 13 | TRBV7-3 | CASSPYINNEQFF | TGTGCCAGCAGCCCATACATTAATAATGAGCAGTTCTTC
TRBJ1-2 | NA | NA | 13 | TRBV5-1 | CASSLNGGEGYTF | TGCGCCAGCAGCTTGAATGGAGGGGAGGGCTACACCTTC
TRBJ1-4 | NA | NA | 15 | TRBV7-9 | CASSLADGLGGKLFF | TGTGCCAGCAGCTTAGCCGACGGTCTGGGGGGAAAACTGTTTTTT
TRBJ2-1 | NA | NA | 15 | TRBV6-5 | CASRPQGIWNNEQFF | TGTGCCAGCAGGCCTCAGGGGATCTGGAACAATGAGCAGTTCTTC
TRBJ2-7 | NA | NA | 14 | TRBV9 | CASSVDLARDEQYF | TGTGCCAGCAGCGTAGACCTAGCGCGCGACGAGCAGTACTTC
TRBJ2-1 | NA | TRBD2 | 16 | TRBV28 | CASSMTRLAGLNEQFF | TGTGCCAGCAGTATGACTAGACTAGCGGGACTCAATGAGCAGTTCTTC
TRBJ2-1 | NA | TRBD2 | 15 | TRBV6-1 | CAISGTSGSRRGQFF | TGTGCCATCAGTGGGACTAGCGGGAGTCGCCGGGGTCAGTTCTTC
TRBJ2-6 | few | NA | 15 | TRBV7-9 | CASSLYVGEANVLTF | TGTGCCAGCAGCCTATATGTCGGGGAGGCCAACGTCCTGACTTTC
TRBJ1-4 | NA | NA | 13 | TRBV19 | CASSIRGGRKLFF | TGTGCCAGTAGTATACGCGGCGGCAGAAAACTGTTTTTT
TRBJ2-1 | NA | TRBD1 | 14 | TRBV6-5 | CASSLQGAGNEQFF | TGTGCCAGCAGTCTACAGGGGGCTGGGAATGAGCAGTTCTTC
TRBJ2-5 | many | TRBD2 | 14 | TRBV18 | CASSVTSGQETQYF | TGTGCCAGCTCGGTGACTAGCGGCCAAGAGACCCAGTACTTC
TRBJ2-3 | few | NA | 15 | TRBV4-2 | CASSQDLDYSDTQYF | TGTGCCAGCAGCCAAGATCTAGACTACTCAGATACGCAGTATTTT
TRBJ2-7 | few | TRBD2 | 16 | TRBV18 | CASSPLRLLAGGEQYF | TGTGCCAGCTCTCCCCTTCGTCTCCTAGCGGGAGGAGAGCAGTACTTC
TRBJ1-5 | NA | NA | 15 | TRBV7-9 | CASSLVGAGNQPQHF | TGTGCCAGCAGCTTAGTGGGGGCGGGCAATCAGCCCCAGCATTTT
TRBJ1-2 | NA | TRBD1 | 15 | TRBV28 | CASRGSDRGNYGYTF | TGTGCCAGCAGGGGCTCGGACAGGGGAAACTATGGCTACACCTTC
TRBJ2-1 | few | NA | 15 | TRBV2 | CASSEALVSYNEQFF | TGTGCCAGCAGTGAAGCGCTAGTTTCCTACAATGAGCAGTTCTTC
TRBJ2-7 | NA | NA | 13 | TRBV28 | CASTGGSDGEQYF | TGTGCCAGCACAGGGGGGAGCGACGGGGAGCAGTACTTC
TRBJ2-5 | NA | TRBD2 | 17 | TRBV5-5 | CASSFGLAGVEGETQYF | TGTGCCAGCAGCTTTGGACTAGCGGGAGTAGAAGGAGAGACCCAGTACTTC
TRBJ2-4 | NA | NA | 13 | TRBV5-6 | CASSDLGGNIQYF | TGTGCCAGCAGTGACCTGGGGGGAAACATTCAGTACTTC
TRBJ2-1 | NA | NA | 13 | TRBV27 | CASSMTRYNEQFF | TGTGCCAGCAGTATGACTAGGTACAATGAGCAGTTCTTC
TRBJ1-5 | NA | TRBD1 | 16 | TRBV6-9 | CASSYSDRSSNQPQHF | TGTGCCAGCAGTTATTCGGACAGGTCTAGCAATCAGCCCCAGCATTTT
TRBJ1-4 | NA | TRBD1 | 15 | TRBV15 | CATSSDRVTNEKLFF | TGTGCCACCAGCAGTGACAGGGTAACTAATGAAAAACTGTTTTTT
TRBJ1-1 | few | NA | 14 | TRBV7-8 | CASSLQGASTEAFF | TGTGCCAGCAGCTTACAAGGGGCGAGCACTGAAGCTTTCTTT
TRBJ2-5 | NA | TRBD2 | 13 | TRBV18 | CASSPGEGLDHYF | TGTGCCAGCTCACCGGGGGAGGGACTGGACCATTACTTC
TRBJ2-1 | NA | TRBD2 | 15 | TRBV7-9 | CASSFSGMGYNEQFF | TGTGCCAGCAGCTTTAGCGGGATGGGGTACAATGAGCAGTTCTTC
TRBJ1-2 | few | TRBD1 | 12 | TRBV19 | CASTDRAGGYTF | TGTGCCAGTACCGACAGGGCCGGTGGCTACACCTTC
TRBJ1-1 | NA | TRBD1 | 15 | TRBV4-1 | CASSPGQGAVTEAFF | TGCGCCAGCAGCCCCGGACAGGGGGCGGTCACTGAAGCTTTCTTT
TRBJ2-7 | few | NA | 18 | TRBV2 | CASSEALQWGERTYEQYF | TGTGCCAGCAGTGAAGCGCTTCAATGGGGAGAACGGACTTACGAGCAGTACTTC
TRBJ2-2 | few | NA | 12 | TRBV29-1 | CSAGEHTGELFF | TGCAGCGCAGGGGAGCACACCGGGGAGCTGTTTTTT
TRBJ1-2 | few | NA | 13 | TRBV4-1 | CASSGRVRYGYTF | TGCGCCAGCAGCGGGAGGGTTCGGTATGGCTACACCTTC
TRBJ2-2 | NA | NA | 15 | TRBV5-1 | CASSLLQGYTGELFF | TGCGCCAGCAGCTTACTCCAGGGTTACACCGGGGAGCTGTTTTTT
TRBJ2-1 | few | TRBD1 | 15 | TRBV27 | CASILWGQGYNEQFF | TGTGCCAGCATCCTCTGGGGACAGGGTTACAATGAGCAGTTCTTC
TRBJ2-7 | few | NA | 13 | TRBV5-4 | CASSPPGASEQYF | TGTGCCAGCAGCCCCCCTGGGGCCTCAGAGCAGTACTTC
TRBJ2-5 | NA | TRBD2 | 15 | TRBV7-9 | CASSFSGRAWETQYF | TGTGCCAGCAGCTTTTCCGGGAGGGCCTGGGAGACCCAGTACTTC
TRBJ2-3 | NA | NA | 14 | TRBV6-6 | CASSYDLGADTQYF | TGTGCCAGCAGTTACGACCTGGGAGCAGATACGCAGTATTTT
TRBJ2-2 | few | TRBD1 | 13 | TRBV28 | CASRTGGTGELFF | TGTGCCAGCAGGACAGGGGGGACCGGGGAGCTGTTTTTT
TRBJ1-2 | few | TRBD1 | 15 | TRBV19 | CASSTRDRGNYGYTF | TGTGCCAGTAGTACCCGGGACAGGGGCAACTATGGCTACACCTTC
TRBJ1-5 | many | NA | 16 | TRBV23-1 | CASSLRSPVSNQPQHF | TGCGCCAGCAGTCTCAGATCGCCAGTTAGCAATCAGCCCCAGCATTTT
TRBJ2-7 | few | TRBD1 | 15 | TRBV5-4 | CASSPQGTGAYEQYF | TGTGCCAGCAGCCCCCAAGGAACAGGGGCTTACGAGCAGTACTTC
TRBJ2-7 | few | NA | 16 | TRBV11-2 | CASSFLRGKTYYEQYF | TGTGCCAGCAGCTTCCTACGAGGGAAAACATACTACGAGCAGTACTTC
TRBJ2-7 | few | TRBD1 | 15 | TRBV28 | CASSIPGQGAHEQYF | TGTGCCAGCAGTATTCCGGGACAGGGGGCCCACGAGCAGTACTTC
TRBJ2-1 | NA | TRBD1 | 16 | TRBV14 | CASTPLTGGLKDEQFF | TGTGCCAGCACGCCACTGACAGGGGGGTTAAAGGATGAGCAGTTCTTC
TRBJ2-3 | few | NA | 12 | TRBV7-3 | CASSLVSGTQYF | TGTGCCAGCAGCTTAGTAAGCGGTACGCAGTATTTT
TRBJ2-1 | few | TRBD2 | 13 | TRBV10-3 | CAITGLAGSEQFF | TGTGCCATCACTGGCCTAGCGGGAAGTGAGCAGTTCTTC
TRBJ2-2 | few | NA | 13 | TRBV11-2 | CASSLDGTGELFF | TGTGCCAGCAGCTTAGACGGCACCGGGGAGCTGTTTTTT
TRBJ2-5 | few | NA | 11 | TRBV11-2 | CASSPQGTQYF | TGTGCCAGCAGCCCACAGGGGACCCAGTACTTC
TRBJ2-1 | few | TRBD2 | 14 | TRBV6-5 | CASRLAGGNNEQFF | TGTGCCAGCAGGCTTGCGGGAGGGAACAATGAGCAGTTCTTC
TRBJ1-2 | few | TRBD1 | 17 | TRBV7-8 | CASSLARAGTAFYGYTF | TGTGCCAGCAGCTTAGCGCGGGCCGGGACAGCTTTCTATGGCTACACCTTC
TRBJ1-2 | NA | NA | 13 | TRBV6-9 | CAKGAVANYGYTF | TGTGCCAAAGGAGCGGTAGCTAACTATGGCTACACCTTC
TRBJ1-5 | NA | NA | 14 | TRBV2 | CASRGRDRNQPQHF | TGTGCCAGCAGGGGCAGGGATCGGAATCAGCCCCAGCATTTT
TRBJ2-1 | few | NA | 14 | TRBV29-1 | CSVVRTNNGNEQFF | TGCAGCGTTGTCCGGACAAATAACGGGAATGAGCAGTTCTTC
TRBJ2-5 | NA | TRBD2 | 14 | TRBV10-3 | CAIGTSGSYETQYF | TGTGCCATCGGGACTAGCGGGAGTTATGAGACCCAGTACTTC